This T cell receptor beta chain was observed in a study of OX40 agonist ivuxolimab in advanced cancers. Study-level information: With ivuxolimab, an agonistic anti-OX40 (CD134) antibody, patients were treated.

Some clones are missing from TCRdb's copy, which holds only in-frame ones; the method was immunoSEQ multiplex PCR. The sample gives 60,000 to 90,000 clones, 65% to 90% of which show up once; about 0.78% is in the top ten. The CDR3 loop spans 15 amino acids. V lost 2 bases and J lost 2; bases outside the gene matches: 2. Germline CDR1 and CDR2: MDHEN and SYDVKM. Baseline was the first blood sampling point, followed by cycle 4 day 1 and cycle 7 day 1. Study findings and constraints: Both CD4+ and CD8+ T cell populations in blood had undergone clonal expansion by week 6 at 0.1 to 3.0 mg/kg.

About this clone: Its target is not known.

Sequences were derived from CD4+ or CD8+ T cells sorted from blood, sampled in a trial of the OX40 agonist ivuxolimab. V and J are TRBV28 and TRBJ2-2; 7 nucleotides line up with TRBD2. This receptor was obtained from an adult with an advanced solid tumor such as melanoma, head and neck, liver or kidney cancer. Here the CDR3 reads CASSLSGVNTGELFF. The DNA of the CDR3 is TGTGCCAGCAGTTTAAGCGGGGTTAACACCGGGGAGCTGTTTTTT.